This T cell receptor (beta chain) was observed in a study of cytomegalovirus exposure and HLA in healthy donors. The study, taken as a whole, reports: Reports credit the classifier with highly specific, highly sensitive diagnosis of cytomegalovirus status. The authors later found TCR association rates varying by HLA locus, with DRB1 most and HLA-C fewest.

The PCR was carried out with 60 Vbeta primers and 13 Jbeta primers. Using immunoSEQ multiplex PCR, the repertoire was profiled, and TCRdb retains in-frame clones only, with some absent. The sample yields 150,000 or so clones, over 60% seen once. Turning to this clone: Its antigen is as yet unknown. This sample also contains other DNA sequences that code for the same CDR3.

V shed 0 bases and J 5 bases; nucleotides not matched to a gene: 6. CDR3 length: 15 residues. Germline assignment: CDR1 SGHTS and CDR2 YDEGEE. The sequenced sample was PBMCs. The V gene is TRBV5-8, the J gene TRBJ2-5, with TRBD2 matching 8 bases. The sequence derives from a girl aged 10-17 years in good health and CMV-seronegative. The CDR3 DNA is TGTGCCAGCAGCTTGGTTGCGGGGGGCCCCGAGACCCAGTACTTC. This encodes CASSLVAGGPETQYF.